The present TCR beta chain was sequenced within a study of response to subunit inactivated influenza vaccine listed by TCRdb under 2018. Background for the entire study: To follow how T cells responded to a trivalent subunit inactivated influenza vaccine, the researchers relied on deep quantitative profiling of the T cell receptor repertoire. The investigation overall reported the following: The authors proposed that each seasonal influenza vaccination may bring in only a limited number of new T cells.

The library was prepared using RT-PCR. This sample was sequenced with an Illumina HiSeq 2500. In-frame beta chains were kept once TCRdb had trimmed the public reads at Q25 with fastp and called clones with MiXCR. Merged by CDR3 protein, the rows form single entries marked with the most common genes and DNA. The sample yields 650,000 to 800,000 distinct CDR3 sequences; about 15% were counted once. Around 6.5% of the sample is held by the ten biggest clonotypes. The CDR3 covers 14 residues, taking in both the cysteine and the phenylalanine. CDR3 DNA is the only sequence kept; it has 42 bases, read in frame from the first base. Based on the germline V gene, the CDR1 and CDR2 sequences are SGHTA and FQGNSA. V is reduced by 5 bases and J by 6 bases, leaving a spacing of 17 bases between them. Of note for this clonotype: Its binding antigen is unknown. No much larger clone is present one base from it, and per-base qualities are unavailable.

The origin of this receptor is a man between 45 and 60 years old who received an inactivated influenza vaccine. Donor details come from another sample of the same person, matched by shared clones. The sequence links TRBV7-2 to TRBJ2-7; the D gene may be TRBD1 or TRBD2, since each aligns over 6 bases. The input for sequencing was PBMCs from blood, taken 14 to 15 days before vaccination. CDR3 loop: CASSRSGGLGEQYF. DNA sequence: TGTGCCAGCAGCCGTTCCGGGGGCCTGGGCGAGCAGTACTTC.